The clone carrying this T cell receptor beta chain appeared a single time. This record belongs to a study of blood T cell repertoires in COVID-19. Overall study context: Nucleic acid was either cDNA or gDNA, and it came from T cells, B-cell-depleted T cells, or PBMCs.

TCRdb's copy holds only in-frame clones and misses some; the assay was immunoSEQ multiplex PCR. The table records 130,000 to 150,000 clones, about 89% of them present only once. The TCR originated in a man over 45 who had recovered from COVID-19. The sample taken for sequencing was peripheral blood.

The CDR3 bases are TGTGCCAGCAGCAAACAAACAGGCCCAGGCTACACCTTC. Its protein is CASSKQTGPGYTF. The chain links TRBV7-8 to TRBJ1-2, with D possibly matching TRBD1 (5 bases). The CDR3 runs 13 residues. Trimming removed 5 bases at V and 8 bases at J, with 15 bases between. CDR1 is SGHVS and CDR2 is FQNEAQ in the germline V gene.